This TCR beta chain was recorded in a study of tumor T cells in aggressive B-cell lymphoma. Assay used: immunoSEQ multiplex PCR; TCRdb lists only in-frame clones, some missing. This sample has approximately 12,000 clones; around 91% occur once, and the top ten carry roughly 2.2%. V was shortened by 2 bases and J by 4 bases, with 14 bases between the two germline ends. Germline-derived CDR1 and CDR2 are MDHEN and SYDVKM. The CDR3 is 15 residues long. Sample: tumor tissue. This TCR came from an adult with diffuse large B cell lymphoma. This chain joins TRBV28 and TRBJ2-5; D gene unclear. The chain's CDR3 is CASSLEVGPRETQYF. The CDR3 bases are TGTGCCAGCAGTTTAGAAGTTGGGCCTCGAGAGACCCAGTACTTC.